This T cell receptor (beta chain) comes out of a study of OX40 agonist ivuxolimab in advanced cancers. Overall study: As their treatment, patients were administered ivuxolimab, an agonistic anti-OX40 (CD134) antibody.

Assay: immunoSEQ multiplex PCR; the TCRdb copy retains only in-frame clones and omits some. The table shows about 60,000 clones, with roughly four fifths occurring only once. Study results and limitations: On average, a greater number of expanded clones characterised CD8+ T cells relative to CD4+.

Concerning this clone itself: Antigen specificity is unknown.

This CDR3 has 15 residues. Trimming removed 4 bases from V and 0 bases from J; junction bases left unmatched: 3. Germline V CDR1 and CDR2: MNHNS, SASEGT. The chain joins TRBV6-1 to TRBJ1-1, with 9 bases aligning to TRBD1. Here the sequenced sample was CD4+ or CD8+ T cells sorted from blood, taken in a trial of the OX40 agonist ivuxolimab. The TCR comes from an adult with an advanced solid tumor such as melanoma, head and neck, liver or kidney cancer. The CDR3 reads CASSGDREMNTEAFF. DNA for the CDR3: TGTGCCAGCAGTGGGGACAGGGAGATGAACACTGAAGCTTTCTTT.